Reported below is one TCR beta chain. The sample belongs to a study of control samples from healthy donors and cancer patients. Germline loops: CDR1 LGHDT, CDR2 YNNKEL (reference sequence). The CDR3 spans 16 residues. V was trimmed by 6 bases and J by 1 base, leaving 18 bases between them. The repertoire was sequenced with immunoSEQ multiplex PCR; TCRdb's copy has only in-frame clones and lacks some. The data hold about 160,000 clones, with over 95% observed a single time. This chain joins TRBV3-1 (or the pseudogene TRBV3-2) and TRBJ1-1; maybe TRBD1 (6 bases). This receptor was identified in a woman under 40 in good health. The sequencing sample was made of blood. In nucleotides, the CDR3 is TGTGCCAGCAGTCCTGGGCGGGGGCCTAGGAACACTGAAGCTTTCTTT. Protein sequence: CASSPGRGPRNTEAFF.